This is a list of T cell receptor beta chains from one sample in a study of T cells after posttransplantation cyclophosphamide. Clones were read by immunoSEQ multiplex PCR, and TCRdb kept only the in-frame ones, dropping some. The sample holds tens of thousands of clones, roughly 93% seen once. Sequenced input: PBMCs. The receptors shown here come from a woman between 45 and 60 years old in good health and a related stem cell transplant donor. CDR3s include the opening cysteine and the closing phenylalanine or tryptophan. A D gene is named only where the DNA matches it firmly. Size values are once, few and many counts, or a class for expanded clones, and some rows have none.

d_call | j_call | cdr3_length | v_call | clone_size | cdr3_aa | cdr3_nt
TRBD2 | TRBJ2-5 | 18 | TRBV27 | NA | CASSLRRASGGAGETQYF | TGTGCCAGCAGTTTACGCCGAGCTAGCGGGGGGGCAGGGGAGACCCAGTACTTC
TRBD1 | TRBJ2-5 | 14 | TRBV10-1 | NA | CASSGGQVDGTQYF | TGCGCCAGCAGTGGGGGACAGGTCGATGGGACCCAGTACTTC
TRBD2 | TRBJ2-5 | 15 | TRBV5-4 | NA | CASSPERGGRETQYF | TGTGCCAGCAGCCCAGAGCGGGGGGGCCGTGAGACCCAGTACTTC
NA | TRBJ1-1 | 13 | TRBV18 | NA | CASSLGADPEAFF | TGTGCCAGCTCACTAGGGGCGGACCCTGAAGCTTTCTTT
TRBD2 | TRBJ2-7 | 15 | TRBV5-1 | NA | CASSLAGTSGDEQYF | TGCGCCAGCAGCTTGGCCGGGACTAGCGGAGACGAGCAGTACTTC
TRBD2 | TRBJ2-3 | 15 | TRBV29-1 | NA | CSVNGASGSTDTQYF | TGCAGCGTTAATGGGGCTAGCGGAAGCACAGATACGCAGTATTTT
TRBD1 | TRBJ1-5 | 15 | TRBV7-9 | NA | CASSTLGDRDQPQHF | TGTGCCAGCAGCACCCTGGGGGACAGGGATCAGCCCCAGCATTTT
NA | TRBJ2-7 | 16 | TRBV2 | NA | CASSLGGGGGSYEQYF | TGTGCCAGCAGTTTAGGTGGTGGCGGTGGCTCCTACGAGCAGTACTTC
NA | TRBJ1-2 | 15 | TRBV28 | NA | CASSLGHPSGYGYTF | TGTGCCAGCAGTTTAGGGCACCCATCCGGCTATGGCTACACCTTC
NA | TRBJ2-7 | 15 | TRBV10-3 | NA | CAIRTPGRTTYEQYF | TGTGCCATCAGGACCCCGGGACGGACTACCTACGAGCAGTACTTC
TRBD2 | TRBJ2-7 | 13 | TRBV19 | once | CASMAGDSYEQYF | TGTGCCAGTATGGCGGGGGACTCCTACGAGCAGTACTTC
NA | TRBJ2-3 | 13 | TRBV19 | NA | CASLGGGTDTQYF | TGTGCCAGCCTTGGCGGAGGAACAGATACGCAGTATTTT
TRBD2 | TRBJ2-1 | 15 | TRBV13 | NA | CASSAGTSGRIEQFF | TGTGCCAGCAGCGCAGGGACTAGCGGGAGAATTGAGCAGTTCTTC
TRBD1 | TRBJ2-3 | 16 | TRBV7-3 | NA | CASSETGTGVTDTQYF | TGTGCCAGCAGCGAAACCGGGACAGGAGTCACAGATACGCAGTATTTT
NA | TRBJ1-4 | 14 | TRBV28 | NA | CASSFPATNEKLFF | TGTGCCAGCAGTTTTCCTGCAACTAATGAAAAACTGTTTTTT
NA | TRBJ2-1 | 16 | TRBV9 | NA | CASSVEQGRSNAEQFF | TGTGCCAGCAGCGTAGAACAGGGGAGGAGTAATGCTGAGCAGTTCTTC
NA | TRBJ2-2 | 16 | TRBV5-1 | NA | CASSRGRQDNTGELFF | TGCGCCAGCAGCCGGGGGAGGCAGGATAACACCGGGGAGCTGTTTTTT
TRBD2 | TRBJ2-7 | 14 | TRBV14 | NA | CASSLSGSVGEQYF | TGTGCCAGCAGCCTTAGCGGGAGTGTGGGCGAGCAGTACTTC
NA | TRBJ1-1 | 15 | TRBV5-8 | NA | CASSLAEGAATEAFF | TGTGCCAGCAGCTTGGCCGAAGGGGCAGCCACTGAAGCTTTCTTT
TRBD1 | TRBJ2-3 | 21 | TRBV5-1 | NA | CASSFPSPGQGGALGTDTQYF | TGCGCCAGCAGCTTCCCCAGCCCGGGACAGGGTGGAGCTCTGGGCACAGATACGCAGTATTTT
NA | TRBJ2-1 | 15 | TRBV5-1 | NA | CASSLAGGMDNEQFF | TGCGCCAGCAGCTTGGCCGGGGGAATGGACAATGAGCAGTTCTTC
NA | TRBJ1-5 | 14 | TRBV19 | once | CASSPRARGQPQHF | TGTGCCAGTAGTCCCAGAGCCAGGGGTCAGCCCCAGCATTTT
TRBD1 | TRBJ1-2 | 14 | TRBV6-5 | NA | CASSYQQGDVGYTF | TGTGCCAGCAGTTACCAACAGGGGGACGTTGGCTACACCTTC
NA | TRBJ2-3 | 16 | TRBV6-6 | NA | CASSYILATSTDTQYF | TGTGCCAGCAGTTACATCCTAGCGACTAGCACAGATACGCAGTATTTT
TRBD2 | TRBJ2-7 | 15 | TRBV6-5 | NA | CASSYSSAGDYEQYF | TGTGCCAGCAGTTACTCATCGGCGGGGGACTACGAGCAGTACTTC
NA | TRBJ2-5 | 15 | TRBV5-1 | NA | CASSLAGGASETQYF | TGCGCCAGCAGCTTGGCGGGGGGCGCATCTGAGACCCAGTACTTC
TRBD1 | TRBJ2-7 | 14 | TRBV9 | NA | CASSLTGDWNEQYF | TGTGCCAGCAGCCTAACAGGGGATTGGAACGAGCAGTACTTC
NA | TRBJ1-3 | 14 | TRBV28 | NA | CASSPGSSGNTIYF | TGTGCCAGCAGCCCGGGATCATCTGGAAACACCATATATTTT
TRBD2 | TRBJ2-7 | 15 | TRBV11-2 | NA | CASSLGAGLPYEQYF | TGTGCCAGCAGCTTAGGTGCGGGACTACCCTACGAGCAGTACTTC
TRBD2 | TRBJ2-7 | 16 | TRBV19 | NA | CASSMGASGNSYEQYF | TGTGCCAGTAGTATGGGGGCTAGCGGGAACTCCTACGAGCAGTACTTC
TRBD1 | TRBJ1-2 | 14 | TRBV7-9 | NA | CASSPRTGGHGYTF | TGTGCCAGCAGCCCACGGACAGGGGGCCATGGCTACACCTTC
TRBD2 | TRBJ2-7 | 16 | TRBV6-1 | NA | CASSEQGGSRSYEQYF | TGTGCCAGCAGTGAACAAGGCGGGAGTAGGTCCTACGAGCAGTACTTC
NA | TRBJ1-6 | 14 | TRBV30 | NA | CAWSGGEAFSPLHF | TGTGCCTGGAGTGGGGGAGAAGCATTTTCACCCCTCCACTTT
NA | TRBJ2-3 | 14 | TRBV19 | NA | CASSNSGFRDTQYF | TGTGCCAGTAGTAATTCAGGGTTTAGAGATACGCAGTATTTT
NA | TRBJ1-3 | 15 | TRBV27 | NA | CASSRSRESGNTIYF | TGTGCCAGCAGCCGGAGTAGGGAGTCCGGAAACACCATATATTTT
NA | TRBJ2-7 | 11 | TRBV29-1 | NA | CSVEDRYEQYF | TGCAGCGTTGAAGATCGGTACGAGCAGTACTTC
TRBD1 | TRBJ2-1 | 16 | TRBV5-4 | NA | CASSRGQESSYNEQFF | TGTGCCAGCAGCCGGGGACAGGAATCCTCCTACAATGAGCAGTTCTTC
NA | TRBJ1-2 | 16 | TRBV4-1 | NA | CASTPLGGLTNYGYTF | TGCGCCAGCACCCCCCTGGGGGGGCTGACAAACTATGGCTACACCTTC
NA | TRBJ1-3 | 15 | TRBV11-3 | NA | CASSPGPRSGNTIYF | TGTGCCAGCAGCCCGGGTCCGAGGTCTGGAAACACCATATATTTT
TRBD1 | TRBJ1-1 | 15 | TRBV29-1 | NA | CSVGGGQEGVAEAFF | TGCAGCGTTGGGGGAGGACAGGAGGGGGTGGCTGAAGCTTTCTTT
NA | TRBJ1-3 | 15 | TRBV27 | NA | CASSLMGGSGNTIYF | TGTGCCAGCAGTTTAATGGGGGGCTCTGGAAACACCATATATTTT
TRBD2 | TRBJ2-1 | 14 | TRBV7-8 | NA | CASHSREGSPEQFF | TGTGCCTCTCACTCGCGGGAGGGAAGCCCTGAGCAGTTCTTC
NA | TRBJ1-6 | 16 | TRBV25-1 | NA | CASGQTSVNYNSPLHF | TGTGCCAGCGGTCAAACTAGCGTTAACTATAATTCACCCCTCCACTTT
NA | TRBJ1-3 | 16 | TRBV18 | NA | CASSPVTGSVGNTIYF | TGTGCCAGCTCACCAGTGACAGGCTCCGTCGGAAACACCATATATTTT
NA | TRBJ2-7 | 12 | TRBV6-5 | NA | CASRGAGYEQYF | TGTGCCAGCAGAGGGGCCGGCTACGAGCAGTACTTC
NA | TRBJ1-6 | 15 | TRBV6-1 | NA | CAIGLGGGYNSPLHF | TGTGCCATAGGTCTTGGGGGAGGGTATAATTCCCCCCTCCACTTT
TRBD1 | TRBJ2-2 | 15 | TRBV10-1 | once | CASNPGTGGPGELFF | TGCGCCAGCAACCCCGGGACAGGGGGCCCCGGGGAGCTGTTTTTT
TRBD2 | TRBJ2-7 | 14 | TRBV4-2 | NA | CASSARTSSYEQYF | TGTGCCAGCAGCGCTCGGACTAGCAGCTACGAGCAGTACTTC
NA | TRBJ2-7 | 15 | TRBV21-1 | NA | CASSNVYSDAYEQYF | TGTGCCAGCAGCAATGTGTATTCAGATGCCTACGAGCAGTACTTC
NA | TRBJ2-7 | 14 | TRBV5-8 | NA | CASTTLDSRYEQYF | TGTGCCAGCACCACCCTGGACAGTCGGTACGAGCAGTACTTC
TRBD2 | TRBJ2-7 | 14 | TRBV7-3 | NA | CASSLLAGAYEQYF | TGTGCCAGCAGCCTACTAGCGGGAGCGTACGAGCAGTACTTC
TRBD1 | TRBJ1-2 | 14 | TRBV2 | NA | CASILDRESYGYTF | TGTGCCAGCATTCTGGACAGGGAGTCTTATGGCTACACCTTC